These 8 T cell receptor beta chains came from one sample sequenced in a study of cytomegalovirus exposure and HLA in healthy donors. The PCR contained 60 Vbeta and 13 Jbeta primers. Profiling relied on immunoSEQ multiplex PCR, and the TCRdb table lists in-frame clones only, not all of them. The table shows 95,000 to 150,000 clones, with roughly 9% occurring only once. Sequenced material: PBMCs. These receptors all come from a middle-aged woman in good health and CMV-seropositive.

The chain is built from TRBV6-1 and TRBJ1-1; the D gene is possibly TRBD1 (5 bases). CDR1 is MNHNS, CDR2 SASEGT, per germline. CDR3 length: 18 amino acids. The V end was cut by 3 bases, the J end by 1 base, with 21 bases between. The CDR3 bases are TGTGCCAGCAGTGATCCTCACGGGCCAGGGCGGGGGAACACTGAAGCTTTCTTT. This encodes CASSDPHGPGRGNTEAFF.

There are a few counts of this clone. The chain employs TRBV27 and TRBJ2-4; D unclear. Trimming stripped 6 bases from V and 0 bases from J, with 12 bases between. The CDR3 sequence is 15 residues long. Germline loops: CDR1 MNHEY, CDR2 SMNVEV (reference sequence). The CDR3 DNA reads TGTGCCAGCAGCTGGAACACAGTAGCCAAAAACATTCAGTACTTC. Amino acid sequence: CASSWNTVAKNIQYF.

This clone showed up just a few times. The chain has TRBV11-2 and TRBJ2-7; 7 bases map to TRBD2. The CDR3 runs 14 residues. V shed 3 bases, J shed 2 bases, and the junction held 4 bases outside the gene matches. Germline V lookup: CDR1 SGHAT, CDR2 FQNNGV. CDR3 nucleotide sequence: TGTGCCAGCAGCTTTCTCACTAGCGCCTACGAGCAGTACTTC. Amino acid sequence: CASSFLTSAYEQYF.

This clone was detected a few times. The chain joins TRBV19 to TRBJ2-1; D may be TRBD2 (6 bases). This CDR3 is 13 amino acids long. CDR1 and CDR2 from the germline V gene are LNHDA and SQIVND (reference sequence). Trimming shortened V by 9 bases and J by 10 bases, and 19 bases separated the two germline ends. CDR3 sequence: CASRGPRRGEQFF. The CDR3 DNA is TGTGCCAGCCGCGGGCCACGCCGGGGGGAGCAGTTCTTC.

This sequence joins TRBV11-2 and TRBJ1-3; TRBD1 aligns across 7 bases. The CDR3 is 19 residues long. V shed 3 bases and J 0 bases; nucleotides not matched to a gene: 14. Germline V gives CDR1 SGHAT, CDR2 FQNNGV. The CDR3 is CASSFSSGNRGNSGNTIYF. The CDR3 DNA reads TGTGCCAGCAGCTTTAGCTCAGGCAACAGGGGAAACTCTGGAAACACCATATATTTT. Complete variable domain (other parts from reference TRBV11-2 and TRBJ1-3): EAGVAQSPRYKIIEKRQSVAFWCNPISGHATLYWYQQILGQGPKLLIQFQNNGVVDDSQLPKDRFSAERLKGVDSTLKIQPAKLEDSAVYLCASSFSSGNRGNSGNTIYFGEGSWLTVV.

V and J are TRBV5-5 and TRBJ1-6; 7 bases are shared with TRBD1. J was trimmed by 5 bases and V by 4 bases; bases with no gene match: 12. In germline, CDR1 is SGHKS, CDR2 YYEKEE (reference sequence). The CDR3 runs 17 residues. CDR3 sequence reads: CASSPLGRQGNNSPLHF. The CDR3 DNA reads TGTGCCAGCAGCCCACTGGGACGACAGGGTAATAATTCACCCCTCCACTTT. The full variable domain, with the rest looked up from reference TRBV5-5 and TRBJ1-6, is DAGVTQSPTHLIKTRGQQVTLRCSPISGHKSVSWYQQVLGQGPQFIFQYYEKEERGRGNFPDRFSARQFPNYSSELNVNALLLGDSALYLCASSPLGRQGNNSPLHFGNGTRLTVT.

The chain combines TRBV6-1 with TRBJ1-2, with 7 bases that match TRBD1. Germline CDR1 reads MNHNS; CDR2 reads SASEGT. V gave up 4 bases and J gave up 8 bases; unmatched junction bases: 7. CDR3 length: 13 amino acids. The CDR3: CASSGTGLVGYTF. The CDR3, as DNA: TGTGCCAGCAGTGGGACAGGATTGGTAGGCTACACCTTC.

This clone was seen a handful of times. The chain couples TRBV30 to TRBJ2-7; D possibly corresponds to TRBD2 (5 bases). Germline loops: CDR1 GTSNPN, CDR2 SVGIG (reference sequence). The CDR3 is 14 amino acids. The V and J ends lost 2 bases and 2 bases respectively, with 13 bases between them. The CDR3 DNA reads as TGTGCCTGGAGTACCGGCGGGCGGCCCTACGAGCAGTACTTC. It yields the protein CAWSTGGRPYEQYF.